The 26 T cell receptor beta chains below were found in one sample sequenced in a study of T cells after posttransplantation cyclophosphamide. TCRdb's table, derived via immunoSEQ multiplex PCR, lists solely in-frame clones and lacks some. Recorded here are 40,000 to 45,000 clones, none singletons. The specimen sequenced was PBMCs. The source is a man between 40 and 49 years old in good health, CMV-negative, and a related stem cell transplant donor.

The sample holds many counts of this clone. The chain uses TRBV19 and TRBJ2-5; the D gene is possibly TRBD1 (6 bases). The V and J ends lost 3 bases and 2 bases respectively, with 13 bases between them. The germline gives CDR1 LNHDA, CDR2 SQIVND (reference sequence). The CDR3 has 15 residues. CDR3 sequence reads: CASSIPGQIQETQYF. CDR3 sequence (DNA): TGTGCCAGTAGTATCCCCGGACAGATTCAAGAGACCCAGTACTTC.

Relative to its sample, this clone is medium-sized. CDR3: CASSPMGGTDTQYF. The CDR3 DNA reads as TGTGCCAGCAGCCCTATGGGAGGTACAGATACGCAGTATTTT. The rearrangement joins TRBV14 to TRBJ2-3, with a tentative D call TRBD2 (6 bases). V was cut by 4 bases and J by 3 bases, with 11 bases left in between. The germline V gene has CDR1 SGHDN and CDR2 FVKESK. The CDR3 totals 14 residues. The whole variable domain, filled in from reference TRBV14 and TRBJ2-3, reads EAGVTQFPSHSVIEKGQTVTLRCDPISGHDNLYWYRRVMGKEIKFLLHFVKESKQDESGMPNNRFLAERTGGTYSTLKVQPAELEDSGVYFCASSPMGGTDTQYFGPGTRLTVL.

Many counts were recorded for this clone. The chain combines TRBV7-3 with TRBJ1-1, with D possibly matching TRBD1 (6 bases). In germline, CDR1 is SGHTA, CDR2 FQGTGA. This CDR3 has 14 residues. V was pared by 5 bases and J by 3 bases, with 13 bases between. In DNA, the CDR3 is TGTGCCAGCAGCCGGGGGGGGGCCGACACTGAAGCTTTCTTT. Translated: CASSRGGADTEAFF.

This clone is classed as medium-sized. The CDR3 coding sequence is TGCAGCGCCCTCGGACAAAACTATGGCTACACCTTC. Translating it yields CSALGQNYGYTF. V usage is TRBV29-1 and J usage is TRBJ1-2, with D perhaps TRBD1 (5 bases). V was shortened by 7 bases and J by 2 bases, with 11 bases between the two germline ends. The CDR3 sequence is 12 residues long. CDR1 and CDR2 (germline): SQVTM, ANQGSEA.

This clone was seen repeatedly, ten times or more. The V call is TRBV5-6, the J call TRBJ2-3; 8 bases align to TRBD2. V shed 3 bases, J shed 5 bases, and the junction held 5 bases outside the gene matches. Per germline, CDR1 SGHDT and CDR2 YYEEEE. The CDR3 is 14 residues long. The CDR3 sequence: CASSSRGAEDTQYF. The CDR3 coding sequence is TGTGCCAGCAGCTCGCGGGGGGCTGAAGATACGCAGTATTTT.

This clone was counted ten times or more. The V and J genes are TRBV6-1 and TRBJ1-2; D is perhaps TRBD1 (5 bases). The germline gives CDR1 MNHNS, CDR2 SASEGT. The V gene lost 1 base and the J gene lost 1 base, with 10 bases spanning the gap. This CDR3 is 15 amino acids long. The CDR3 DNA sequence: TGTGCCAGCAGTGAAGACCCTGACAGTAACTATGGCTACACCTTC. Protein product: CASSEDPDSNYGYTF.

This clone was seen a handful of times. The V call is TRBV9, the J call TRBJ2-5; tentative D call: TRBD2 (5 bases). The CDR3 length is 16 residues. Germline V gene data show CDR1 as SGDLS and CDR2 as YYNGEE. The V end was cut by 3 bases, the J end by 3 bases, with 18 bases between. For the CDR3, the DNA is TGTGCCAGCAGCGAGAGGCCGCTTGGAGCGGAAGAGACCCAGTACTTC. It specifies CASSERPLGAEETQYF.

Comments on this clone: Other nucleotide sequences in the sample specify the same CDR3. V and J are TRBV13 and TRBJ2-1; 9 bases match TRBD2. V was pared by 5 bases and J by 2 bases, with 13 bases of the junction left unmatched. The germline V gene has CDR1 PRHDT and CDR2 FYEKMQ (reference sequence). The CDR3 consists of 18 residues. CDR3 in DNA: TGTGCCAGCAGCCAATCCCTCCGGACTAGCGTCCCCTACAATGAGCAGTTCTTC. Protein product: CASSQSLRTSVPYNEQFF.

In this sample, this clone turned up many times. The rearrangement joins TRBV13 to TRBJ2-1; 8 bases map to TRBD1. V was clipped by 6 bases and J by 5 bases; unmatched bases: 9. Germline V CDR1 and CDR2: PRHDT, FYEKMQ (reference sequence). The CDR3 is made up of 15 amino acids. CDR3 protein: CASRYRQGRNNEQFF. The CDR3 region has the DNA TGTGCCAGCAGATATCGACAGGGGCGAAACAATGAGCAGTTCTTC.

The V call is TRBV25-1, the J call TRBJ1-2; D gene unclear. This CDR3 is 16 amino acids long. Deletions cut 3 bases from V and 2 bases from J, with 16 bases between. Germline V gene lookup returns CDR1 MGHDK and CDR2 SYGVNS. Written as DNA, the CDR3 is TGTGCCAGCAGTGATCCGAATTTTGGCCCCAACTATGGCTACACCTTC. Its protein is CASSDPNFGPNYGYTF.

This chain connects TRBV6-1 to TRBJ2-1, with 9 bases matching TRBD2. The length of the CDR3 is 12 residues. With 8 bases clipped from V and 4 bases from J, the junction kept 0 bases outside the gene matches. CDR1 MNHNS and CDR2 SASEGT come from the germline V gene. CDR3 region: CASAGGYNEQFF. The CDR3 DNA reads TGTGCCAGCGCGGGGGGGTACAATGAGCAGTTCTTC.

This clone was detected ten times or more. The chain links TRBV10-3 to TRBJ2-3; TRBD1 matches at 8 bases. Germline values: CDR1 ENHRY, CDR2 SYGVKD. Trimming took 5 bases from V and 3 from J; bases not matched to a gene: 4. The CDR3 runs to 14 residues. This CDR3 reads CAISRDRYTDTQYF. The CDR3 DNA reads TGTGCCATCAGTCGGGACAGGTATACAGATACGCAGTATTTT.

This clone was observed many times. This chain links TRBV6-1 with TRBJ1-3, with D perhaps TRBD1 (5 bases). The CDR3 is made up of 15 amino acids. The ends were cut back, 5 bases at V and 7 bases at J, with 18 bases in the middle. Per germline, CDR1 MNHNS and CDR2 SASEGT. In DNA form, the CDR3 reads TGTGCCAGCAGTTTAGACGGGACTCACCTTAACACCATATATTTT. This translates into CASSLDGTHLNTIYF.

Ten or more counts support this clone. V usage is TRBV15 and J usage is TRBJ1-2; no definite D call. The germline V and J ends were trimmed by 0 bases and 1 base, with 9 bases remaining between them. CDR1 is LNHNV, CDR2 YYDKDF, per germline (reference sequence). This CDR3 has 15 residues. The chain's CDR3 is CATSREGSHNYGYTF. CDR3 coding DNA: TGTGCCACCAGCAGAGAGGGCAGCCATAACTATGGCTACACCTTC.

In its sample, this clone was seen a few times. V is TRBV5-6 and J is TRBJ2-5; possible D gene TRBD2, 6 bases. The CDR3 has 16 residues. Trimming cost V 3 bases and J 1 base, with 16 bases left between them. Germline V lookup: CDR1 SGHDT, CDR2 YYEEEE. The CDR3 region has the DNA TGTGCCAGCAGCTGGGGACTCCCGGGGCCCCAAGAGACCCAGTACTTC. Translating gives CASSWGLPGPQETQYF.

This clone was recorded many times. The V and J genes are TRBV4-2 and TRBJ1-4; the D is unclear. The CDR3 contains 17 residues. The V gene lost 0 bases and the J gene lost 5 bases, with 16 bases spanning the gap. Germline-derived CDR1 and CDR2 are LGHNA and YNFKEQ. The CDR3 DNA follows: TGTGCCAGCAGCCAAGATTTAACGAGGGATATGAATGAAAAACTGTTTTTT. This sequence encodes CASSQDLTRDMNEKLFF.

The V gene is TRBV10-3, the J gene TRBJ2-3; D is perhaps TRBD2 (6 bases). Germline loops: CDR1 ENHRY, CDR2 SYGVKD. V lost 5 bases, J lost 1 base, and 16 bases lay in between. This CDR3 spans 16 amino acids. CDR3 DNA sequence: TGTGCCATCAGTACACTTGCGGGGTCGGGCACAGATACGCAGTATTTT. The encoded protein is CAISTLAGSGTDTQYF.

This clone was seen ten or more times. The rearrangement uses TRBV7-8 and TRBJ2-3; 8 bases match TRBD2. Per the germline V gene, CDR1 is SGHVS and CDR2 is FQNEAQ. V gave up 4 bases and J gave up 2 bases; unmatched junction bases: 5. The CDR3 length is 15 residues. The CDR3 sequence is CASSSVAGNTDTQYF. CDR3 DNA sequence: TGTGCCAGCAGCTCGGTAGCGGGAAACACAGATACGCAGTATTTT.

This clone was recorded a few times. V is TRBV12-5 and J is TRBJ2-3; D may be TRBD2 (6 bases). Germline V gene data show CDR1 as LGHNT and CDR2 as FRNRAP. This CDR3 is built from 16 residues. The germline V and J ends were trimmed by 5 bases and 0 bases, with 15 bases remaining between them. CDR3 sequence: CASGALASSSTDTQYF. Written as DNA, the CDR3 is TGTGCTAGTGGTGCCCTAGCGTCCTCTAGCACAGATACGCAGTATTTT.

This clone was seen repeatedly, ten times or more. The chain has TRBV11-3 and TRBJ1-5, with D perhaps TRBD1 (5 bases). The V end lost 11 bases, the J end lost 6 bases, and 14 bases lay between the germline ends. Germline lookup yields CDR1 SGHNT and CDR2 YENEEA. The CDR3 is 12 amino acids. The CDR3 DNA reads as TGTGCCGGGGGGGAGTCTGGTCAGCCCCAGCATTTT. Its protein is CAGGESGQPQHF.

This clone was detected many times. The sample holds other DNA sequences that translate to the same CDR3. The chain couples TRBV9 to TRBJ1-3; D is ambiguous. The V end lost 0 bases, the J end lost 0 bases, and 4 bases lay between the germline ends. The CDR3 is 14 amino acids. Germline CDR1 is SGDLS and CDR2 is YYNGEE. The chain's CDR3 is CASSVESSGNTIYF. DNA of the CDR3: TGTGCCAGCAGCGTAGAGAGCTCTGGAAACACCATATATTTT.

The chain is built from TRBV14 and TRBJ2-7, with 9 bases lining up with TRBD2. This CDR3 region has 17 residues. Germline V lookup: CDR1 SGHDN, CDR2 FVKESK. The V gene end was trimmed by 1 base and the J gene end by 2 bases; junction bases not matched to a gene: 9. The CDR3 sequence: CASSQGILAGGTYEQYF. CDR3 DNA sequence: TGTGCCAGCAGCCAAGGAATTCTGGCGGGGGGGACCTACGAGCAGTACTTC.

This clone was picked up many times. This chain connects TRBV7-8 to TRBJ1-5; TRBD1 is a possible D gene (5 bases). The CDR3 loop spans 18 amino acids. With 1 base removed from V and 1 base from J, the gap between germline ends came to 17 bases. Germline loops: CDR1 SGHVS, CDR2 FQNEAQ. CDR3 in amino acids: CASSLVSGDPASNQPQHF. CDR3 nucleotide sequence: TGTGCCAGCAGCTTAGTCTCGGGGGACCCCGCAAGCAATCAGCCCCAGCATTTT. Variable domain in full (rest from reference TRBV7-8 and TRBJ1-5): GAGVSQSPRYKVAKRGQDVALRCDPISGHVSLFWYQQALGQGPEFLTYFQNEAQLDKSGLPSDRFFAERPEGSVSTLKIQRTQQEDSAVYLCASSLVSGDPASNQPQHFGDGTRLSIL.

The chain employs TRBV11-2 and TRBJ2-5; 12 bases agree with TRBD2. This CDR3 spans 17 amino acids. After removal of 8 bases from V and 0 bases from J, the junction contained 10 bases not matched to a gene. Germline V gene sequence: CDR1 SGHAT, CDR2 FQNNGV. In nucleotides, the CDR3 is TGTGCCAGCCGGCTAGCGGGGGGGAAAGGGTACCAAGAGACCCAGTACTTC. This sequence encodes CASRLAGGKGYQETQYF.

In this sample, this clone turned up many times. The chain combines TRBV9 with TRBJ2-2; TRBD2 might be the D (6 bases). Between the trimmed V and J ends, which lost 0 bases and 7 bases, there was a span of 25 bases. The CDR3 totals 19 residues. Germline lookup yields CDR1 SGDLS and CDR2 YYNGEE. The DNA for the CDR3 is TGTGCCAGCAGCGTAGTGGGGGGATGGACGGGAGTCTCCGGCGGGGAGCTGTTTTTT. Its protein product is CASSVVGGWTGVSGGELFF.

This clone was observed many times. CDR3 region: CASSGLAGGGTDTQYF. The CDR3 DNA is TGTGCCAGTAGCGGACTAGCGGGTGGAGGCACAGATACGCAGTATTTT. The J gene is TRBJ2-3, the V gene TRBV19, with 11 bases aligning to TRBD2. This CDR3 is built from 16 residues. Germline CDR1 reads LNHDA; CDR2 reads SQIVND (reference sequence). V shed 6 bases, J shed 1 base, and the junction held 6 bases outside the gene matches.